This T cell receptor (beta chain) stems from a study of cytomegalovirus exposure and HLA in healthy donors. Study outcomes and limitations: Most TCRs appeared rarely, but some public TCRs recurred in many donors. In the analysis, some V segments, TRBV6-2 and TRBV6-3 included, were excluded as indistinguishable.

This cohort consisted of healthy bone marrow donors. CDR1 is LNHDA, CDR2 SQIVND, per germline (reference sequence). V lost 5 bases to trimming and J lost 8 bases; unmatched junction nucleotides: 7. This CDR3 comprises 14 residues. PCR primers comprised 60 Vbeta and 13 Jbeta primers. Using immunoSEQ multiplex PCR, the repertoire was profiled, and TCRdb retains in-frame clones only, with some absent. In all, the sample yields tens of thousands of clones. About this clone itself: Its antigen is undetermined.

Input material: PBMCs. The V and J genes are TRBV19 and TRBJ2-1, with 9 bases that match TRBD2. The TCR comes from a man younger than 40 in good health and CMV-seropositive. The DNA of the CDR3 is TGTGCCAGTAGTGGGTCGCTAGCGGGATATGAGCAGTTCTTC. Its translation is CASSGSLAGYEQFF.